Listed below are T cell receptor beta chains from one sample, sequenced in a study of shared clonotypes between healthy human individuals. Only in-frame clones appear in the TCRdb table, and some are missing; sequencing was by immunoSEQ multiplex PCR. The sample records 2,500,000 or so clones, over 85% being singletons. The sample was naive CD4+ T cells from PBMCs. Source of these receptors: a man between 18 and 29 years old in good health. Some clones in this sample may be carry-over from other donors' samples. Both conserved end residues are part of each CDR3. The D gene is left open where the match is weak. Some rows mark clone size as missing; the rest say once, few, many or name a class of expanded clone.

J: TRBJ1-2; size: NA; V: TRBV28; D: NA; length: 12; DNA: TGTGCCAGCAGTTCCATACAGGGCTCTTACACCTTC; CDR3: CASSSIQGSYTF
J: TRBJ1-1; size: NA; V: TRBV6-1; D: TRBD1; length: 13; DNA: TGTGCCAGCAGTGAAGGGGACAGGAGGGTGGCTTTCTTT; CDR3: CASSEGDRRVAFF
J: TRBJ1-2; size: NA; V: TRBV6-6; D: TRBD1; length: 14; DNA: TGTGCCAGCAGCTACAGGGGGCAGGAGGAGGGCTACACCTTC; CDR3: CASSYRGQEEGYTF
J: TRBJ2-1; size: NA; V: TRBV5-4; D: TRBD1; length: 16; DNA: TGTGCCAGCAGCTTGGCCAGGGGGCATTCCTACAATGAGCAGTTCTTC; CDR3: CASSLARGHSYNEQFF
J: TRBJ2-1; size: NA; V: TRBV19; D: NA; length: 15; DNA: TGTGCCAGTAGTGTGCCGGGCGACGGGACGAATGAGCAGTTCTTC; CDR3: CASSVPGDGTNEQFF
J: TRBJ2-7; size: NA; V: TRBV7-8; D: TRBD2; length: 16; DNA: TGTGCCAGCAGCTCACACGGACTAGCGGGAGCCTACGAGCAGTACTTC; CDR3: CASSSHGLAGAYEQYF
J: TRBJ2-2; size: NA; V: TRBV5-1; D: TRBD1; length: 14; DNA: TGCGCCAGCAGCAGGGGGCGCCCCCCCGGGGAGCTGTTTTTT; CDR3: CASSRGRPPGELFF
J: TRBJ2-3; size: NA; V: TRBV28; D: TRBD1; length: 16; DNA: TGTGCCAGCATTTCGCCAGGGGGCCGTGTAGCGGCTACGCAGTATTTT; CDR3: CASISPGGRVAATQYF
J: TRBJ1-5; size: NA; V: TRBV19; D: NA; length: 15; DNA: TGTGCCAGTAGTTACGTGACTTTAAACAATCAGCCCCAGCATTTT; CDR3: CASSYVTLNNQPQHF
J: TRBJ2-2; size: NA; V: TRBV5-1; D: TRBD1; length: 15; DNA: TGCGCCAGCAGCTCGTGGACAGGGAGCACCGGGGAGCTGTTTTTT; CDR3: CASSSWTGSTGELFF
J: TRBJ2-6; size: NA; V: TRBV4-2; D: TRBD1; length: 17; DNA: TGTGCCAGCAGCCAAGGGGACAGGCCAGCTGCGGCCAACGTCCTGACTTTC; CDR3: CASSQGDRPAAANVLTF
J: TRBJ2-7; size: once; V: TRBV6-5; D: NA; length: 13; DNA: TGTGCCAGCAGAACCGCGGGGACAGCCGAGCAGTACTTC; CDR3: CASRTAGTAEQYF
J: TRBJ1-2; size: NA; V: TRBV28; D: TRBD1; length: 13; DNA: TGTGCCACCCATTCGGACAGGGTAAATGGCTACACCTTC; CDR3: CATHSDRVNGYTF
J: TRBJ2-5; size: once; V: TRBV18; D: NA; length: 13; DNA: TGTGCCAGCTCACCACAAAGACAAGAGACCCAGTACTTC; CDR3: CASSPQRQETQYF
J: TRBJ2-1; size: NA; V: TRBV10-3; D: TRBD2; length: 15; DNA: TGTGCCATCAGTGAAAAGCGGGGGGACTACAATGAGCAGTTCTTC; CDR3: CAISEKRGDYNEQFF
J: TRBJ2-3; size: NA; V: TRBV10-3; D: NA; length: 13; DNA: TGTGCCATCAAGTGGGGCCCTACAGATACGCAGTATTTT; CDR3: CAIKWGPTDTQYF
J: TRBJ2-7; size: NA; V: TRBV28; D: TRBD1; length: 15; DNA: TGTGCCAGCAGCGGTTCAATGGGACAGGGTAACGAGCAGTACTTC; CDR3: CASSGSMGQGNEQYF
J: TRBJ2-7; size: NA; V: TRBV27; D: TRBD1; length: 14; DNA: TGTGCCAGCAGTCGAGGACAGGGATCCTACGAGCAGTACTTC; CDR3: CASSRGQGSYEQYF
J: TRBJ1-5; size: NA; V: TRBV27; D: NA; length: 17; DNA: TGTGCCAGCAGTTTAAGTCGGGACACCTACGGGAGTCGGCCCCAGCATTTT; CDR3: CASSLSRDTYGSRPQHF